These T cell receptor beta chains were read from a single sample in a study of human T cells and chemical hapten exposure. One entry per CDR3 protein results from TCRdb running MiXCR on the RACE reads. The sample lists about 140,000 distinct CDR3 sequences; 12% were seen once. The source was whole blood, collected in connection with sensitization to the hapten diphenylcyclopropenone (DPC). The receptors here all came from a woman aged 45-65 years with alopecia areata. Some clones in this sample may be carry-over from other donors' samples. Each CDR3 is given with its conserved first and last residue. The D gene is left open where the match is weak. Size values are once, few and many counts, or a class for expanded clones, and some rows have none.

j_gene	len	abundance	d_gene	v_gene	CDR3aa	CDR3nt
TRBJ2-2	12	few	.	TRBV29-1	CSTRGSTGELFF	TGCAGCACGAGGGGTTCCACCGGGGAGCTGTTTTTT
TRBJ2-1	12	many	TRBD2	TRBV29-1	CSVGTSGNEQFF	TGCAGCGTTGGGACTAGCGGTAATGAGCAGTTCTTC
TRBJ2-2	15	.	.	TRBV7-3	CASSLNRGGIGELFF	TGTGCCAGCAGCCTCAACAGGGGAGGCATCGGGGAGCTGTTTTTT
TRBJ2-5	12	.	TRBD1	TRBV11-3	CASRGQTETQYF	TGTGCCAGCAGGGGACAGACGGAGACCCAGTACTTC
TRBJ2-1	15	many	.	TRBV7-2	CASSPNTWRDNEQFF	TGTGCCAGCAGCCCTAATACCTGGAGGGACAATGAGCAGTTCTTC
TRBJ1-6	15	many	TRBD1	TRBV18	CASRTGQGYNSPLHF	TGTGCCAGCAGGACGGGACAGGGGTATAATTCACCCCTCCACTTT
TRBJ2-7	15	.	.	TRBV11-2	CASSLAPAGSYEQYF	TGTGCCAGCAGCTTGGCTCCCGCAGGGTCCTACGAGCAGTACTTC
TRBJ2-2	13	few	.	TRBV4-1	CASSPGYTGELFF	TGCGCCAGCAGCCCCGGGTACACCGGGGAGCTGTTTTTT
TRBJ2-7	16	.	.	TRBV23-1	CASSQFGRMLSYEQYF	TGCGCCAGCAGTCAATTCGGGCGAATGCTCTCCTACGAGCAGTACTTC
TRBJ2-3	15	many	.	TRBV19	CASSIRGLGGDTQYF	TGTGCCAGTAGTATTCGGGGCCTAGGTGGAGATACGCAGTATTTT
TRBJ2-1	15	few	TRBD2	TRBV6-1	CASSDIAGFYNEQFF	TGTGCCAGCAGTGATATAGCGGGATTCTACAATGAGCAGTTCTTC
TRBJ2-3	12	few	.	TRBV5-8	CASSSYTDTQYF	TGTGCCAGCAGCTCCTACACAGATACGCAGTATTTT
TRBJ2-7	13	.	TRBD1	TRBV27	CASKRTGGSEQYF	TGTGCCAGCAAGCGGACAGGGGGATCCGAGCAGTACTTC
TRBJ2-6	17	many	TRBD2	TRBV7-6	CASSTGLAGAGANVLTF	TGTGCCAGCAGCACGGGACTAGCGGGAGCTGGGGCCAACGTCCTGACTTTC